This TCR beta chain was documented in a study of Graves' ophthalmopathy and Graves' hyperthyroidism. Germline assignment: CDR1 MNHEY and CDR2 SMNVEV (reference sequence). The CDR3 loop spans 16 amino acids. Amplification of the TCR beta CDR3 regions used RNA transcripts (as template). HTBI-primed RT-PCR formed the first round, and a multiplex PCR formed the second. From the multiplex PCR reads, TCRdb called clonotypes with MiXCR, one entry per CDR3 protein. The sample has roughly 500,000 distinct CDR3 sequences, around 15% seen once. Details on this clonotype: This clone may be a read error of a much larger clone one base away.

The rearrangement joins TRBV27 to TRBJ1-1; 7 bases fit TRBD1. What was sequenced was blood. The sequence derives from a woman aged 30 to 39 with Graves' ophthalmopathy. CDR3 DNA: TGTGCCAGCAGTCCGAGAACAGGGGTGGGAGGGACTGAAGCTTTGTTT. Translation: CASSPRTGVGGTEALF.